Listed below are T cell receptor beta chains from one sample, sequenced in a study of T cells after yellow fever vaccination. TCRdb used MiXCR to reprocess the 5' RACE reads, holding one entry per CDR3 protein. The sample has roughly 340,000 distinct CDR3 sequences; around 3.9% are singletons. The sample consisted of PBMCs, taken 5 days after the yellow fever booster vaccination. The origin of the receptors is a man aged 18 to 35 who received the YFV17D yellow fever vaccine. Both conserved end residues are part of each CDR3. The D gene is left open where the match is weak. Rows may omit the clone size; those that give it use once, few, many or a size class.

D gene | clone size | J gene | V gene | CDR3 DNA | CDR3 protein
. | many | TRBJ1-1 | TRBV7-2 | TGTGCCAGCAGCTTTAGTATGAACACTGAAGCTTTCTTT | CASSFSMNTEAFF
. | many | TRBJ2-5 | TRBV7-9 | TGTGCCAGCAGCTTAGTCGGGGGCAGGGGCGAGACCCAGTACTTC | CASSLVGGRGETQYF
. | few | TRBJ1-4 | TRBV5-5 | TGTGCCAGCAGCTTGCCCTCAGGGTATAATGAAAAACTGTTTTTT | CASSLPSGYNEKLFF
TRBD2 | many | TRBJ2-1 | TRBV7-2 | TGTGCCAGCAGCTTAGCTGGCGGGGGGGCCCACAATGAGCAGTTCTTC | CASSLAGGGAHNEQFF
TRBD2 | . | TRBJ2-7 | TRBV20-1 | TGCAGTGCTAGGTCGAGCGGGGACTGCTACGAGCAGGACTTC | CSARSSGDCYEQDF
. | . | TRBJ2-2 | TRBV12-3/TRBV12-4 | TGTGCCAGCAGTTTAGCGGTAGGGAAAGAACCGAACACCGGGGAGCTGTTTTTT | CASSLAVGKEPNTGELFF
TRBD1 | many | TRBJ2-5 | TRBV27 | TGTGCCAGCAGTTTGAGGACAGGCCAAGAGACCCAGTACTTC | CASSLRTGQETQYF
. | . | TRBJ2-2 | TRBV13 | TGTGCCAGCAGCTTTGGGGGGATGAACACCGGGGAGCTGTTTTTT | CASSFGGMNTGELFF
. | . | TRBJ2-2 | TRBV5-1 | TGCGCCAGCAGCGGGCAGGACAACACCGGGGAGCTGTTTTTT | CASSGQDNTGELFF
TRBD2 | many | TRBJ2-3 | TRBV20-1 | TGCAGTGCTAGAGTCGGCGGGGGGGCAGATACGCAGTATTTT | CSARVGGGADTQYF
. | many | TRBJ1-1 | TRBV7-9 | TGTGCCAGCAGCCCCCCCCTGACAGGTAACACTGAAGCTTTCTTT | CASSPPLTGNTEAFF
. | few | TRBJ2-3 | TRBV5-6 | TGTGCCAGCACCGCGTCGGGGGCAGATACGCAGTATTTT | CASTASGADTQYF
. | . | TRBJ2-3 | TRBV4-1 | TGCGCCAGCAGCCAAGATAGGCATCGGGTTAGCACAGATACGCAGTATTTT | CASSQDRHRVSTDTQYF
. | . | TRBJ2-7 | TRBV7-3 | TGTGCCAGCAGCCCCGGGAAGGGTATCCCCTACGAGCAGTACTTC | CASSPGKGIPYEQYF
. | few | TRBJ2-3 | TRBV12-3/TRBV12-4 | TGTGCCAGCACTGCCCAGGGGTGGACGCAGTATTTT | CASTAQGWTQYF
. | . | TRBJ1-2 | TRBV29-1 | TGCAGCGTTGAAGAAAGGTGGTTGTATGGCTACACCTTC | CSVEERWLYGYTF
TRBD1 | many | TRBJ2-5 | TRBV10-3 | TGTGCCATCAGTGAGGACAGGGATCAGACCCAGTACTTC | CAISEDRDQTQYF
. | few | TRBJ1-2 | TRBV29-1 | TGCAGCGTTGAAGGGGAGTGGGGGCATGGCTACACCTTC | CSVEGEWGHGYTF
. | many | TRBJ2-3 | TRBV5-1 | TGCGCCAGCAGGGAAGGACGGGGCACAGATACGCAGTATTTT | CASREGRGTDTQYF
. | few | TRBJ2-3 | TRBV5-1 | TGCGCCAGCAGCTTGAATTCAGGGGAAGCAGATACGCAGTATTTT | CASSLNSGEADTQYF
. | . | TRBJ2-7 | TRBV20-1 | TGCAGTGCTAGAGATTTACAGAAAAACTACGAGCAGTACTTC | CSARDLQKNYEQYF
. | many | TRBJ2-1 | TRBV6-5 | TGTGCCAGCTCCCCTAACAACCCCAATGAGCAGTTCTTC | CASSPNNPNEQFF
TRBD1 | . | TRBJ1-4 | TRBV12-3/TRBV12-4 | TGTGCCAGCAGTCGCGGGACAGGGGTATTTGGCCGGAATGAAAAACTGTTTTTT | CASSRGTGVFGRNEKLFF
TRBD1 | . | TRBJ1-5 | TRBV2 | TGTGCCAGCAGTGAAGCGCTTGGACAGGGCCAGCATTTT | CASSEALGQGQHF
. | few | TRBJ1-2 | TRBV6-6 | TGTGCCATCAGTTTCCCCGAGGACTATGGCTACACCTTC | CAISFPEDYGYTF
. | many | TRBJ2-7 | TRBV6-6 | TGTGCCAGCCGGGTCGGGACGGGCTTGGAGCAGTACTTC | CASRVGTGLEQYF
TRBD2 | once | TRBJ2-5 | TRBV9 | TGTGCCAGCAGCGGACCGACTAGCGGGGAGACCCAGTACTTC | CASSGPTSGETQYF
. | . | TRBJ2-3 | TRBV6-5 | TGTGCCAGCAGTTGGGGGCTCCTCGGGTCAGATACGCAGTATTTT | CASSWGLLGSDTQYF
. | few | TRBJ1-1 | TRBV11-2 | TGTGCCAGCAGCCCTAGAGGTATGAACACTGAAGCTTTCTTT | CASSPRGMNTEAFF
. | . | TRBJ2-5 | TRBV5-1 | TGCGCCAGCAGCTACCAATGGGAGACCCAGTACTTC | CASSYQWETQYF
TRBD1 | . | TRBJ1-1 | TRBV19 | TGTGCCAGTACCGAGGACAGGGTCCGGAACACTGAAGCTTTCTTT | CASTEDRVRNTEAFF
. | . | TRBJ2-1 | TRBV7-3 | TGTGCCAGCAGCTTCCGGGCAGGTGGTTTCGATGAGCAGTTCTTC | CASSFRAGGFDEQFF
. | many | TRBJ2-3 | TRBV7-9 | TGTGCCAGCAGCTTAGAGGGGTTCGGGGGTACGCAGTATTTT | CASSLEGFGGTQYF
. | many | TRBJ2-2 | TRBV5-4 | TGTGCCAGCAGCTTAGCAACGTCAAGGACCGGGGAGCTGTTTTTT | CASSLATSRTGELFF
. | many | TRBJ1-5 | TRBV20-1 | TGCAGTGCTAGCCGGGACGGCCGCAATCAGCCCCAGCATTTT | CSASRDGRNQPQHF
TRBD2 | . | TRBJ2-2 | TRBV25-1 | TGTGCCAGCGGTCTAGCGGGTCTGAACACCGGGGAGCTGTTTTTT | CASGLAGLNTGELFF
TRBD1 | . | TRBJ1-5 | TRBV19 | TGTGCCAGTAGTATGATCGGGACAGGGGGCAGCAATCAGCCCCAGCATTTT | CASSMIGTGGSNQPQHF
. | . | TRBJ2-6 | TRBV7-3 | TGTGCCAGCAGCTCCCCGATGAATGGGGCCAACGTCCTGACTTTC | CASSSPMNGANVLTF
. | few | TRBJ1-1 | TRBV20-1 | TGCAGTGCTAGCAACACGAACACTGAAGCTTTCTTT | CSASNTNTEAFF
. | . | TRBJ2-2 | TRBV7-2 | TGTGCCAGCAGCTTCCCACAAGGACACGCGAACACCGGGGAGCTGTTTTTT | CASSFPQGHANTGELFF
. | many | TRBJ2-6 | TRBV20-1 | TGCAGTGCTAGAGATCACGGACTTCAGTTCTCTGGGGCCAACGTCCTGACTTTC | CSARDHGLQFSGANVLTF
. | few | TRBJ2-1 | TRBV12-3/TRBV12-4 | TGTGCCAGTAATGGTGGGACAATCTACAATGAGCAGTTCTTC | CASNGGTIYNEQFF
. | many | TRBJ1-1 | TRBV11-2 | TGTGCCAGCAGTCAACCGGGACTGGAAGCTTTCTTT | CASSQPGLEAFF